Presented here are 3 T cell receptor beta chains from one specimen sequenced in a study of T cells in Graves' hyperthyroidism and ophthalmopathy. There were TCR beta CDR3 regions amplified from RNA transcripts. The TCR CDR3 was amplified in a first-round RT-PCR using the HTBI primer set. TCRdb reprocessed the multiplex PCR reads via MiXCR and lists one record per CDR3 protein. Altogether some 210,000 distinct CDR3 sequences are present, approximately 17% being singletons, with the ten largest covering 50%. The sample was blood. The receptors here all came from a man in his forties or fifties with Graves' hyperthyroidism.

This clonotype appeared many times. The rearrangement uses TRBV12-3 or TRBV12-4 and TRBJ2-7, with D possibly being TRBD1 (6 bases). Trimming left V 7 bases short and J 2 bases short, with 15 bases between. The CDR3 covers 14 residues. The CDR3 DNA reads TGTGCCAGCACCAGTTATCGGGACACCTACGAGCAGTACTTC. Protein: CASTSYRDTYEQYF.

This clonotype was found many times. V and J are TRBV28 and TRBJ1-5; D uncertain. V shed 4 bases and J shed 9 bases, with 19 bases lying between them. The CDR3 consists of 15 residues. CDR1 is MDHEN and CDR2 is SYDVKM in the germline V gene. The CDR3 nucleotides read TGTGCCAGCAGTTCCTCAGGTATTGCTAGTCGGCCCCAGCATTTT. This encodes CASSSSGIASRPQHF.

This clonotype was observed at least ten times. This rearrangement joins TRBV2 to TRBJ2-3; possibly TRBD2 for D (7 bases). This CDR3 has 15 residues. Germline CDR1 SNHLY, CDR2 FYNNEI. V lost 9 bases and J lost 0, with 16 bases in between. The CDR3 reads CARGGGGESTDTQYF. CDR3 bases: TGTGCCAGAGGGGGTGGGGGGGAGAGCACAGATACGCAGTATTTT. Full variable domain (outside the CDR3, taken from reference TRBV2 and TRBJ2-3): EPEVTQTPSHQVTQMGQEVILRCVPISNHLYFYWYRQILGQKVEFLVSFYNNEISEKSEIFDDQFSVERPDGSNFTLKIRSTKLEDSAMYFCARGGGGESTDTQYFGPGTRLTVL.